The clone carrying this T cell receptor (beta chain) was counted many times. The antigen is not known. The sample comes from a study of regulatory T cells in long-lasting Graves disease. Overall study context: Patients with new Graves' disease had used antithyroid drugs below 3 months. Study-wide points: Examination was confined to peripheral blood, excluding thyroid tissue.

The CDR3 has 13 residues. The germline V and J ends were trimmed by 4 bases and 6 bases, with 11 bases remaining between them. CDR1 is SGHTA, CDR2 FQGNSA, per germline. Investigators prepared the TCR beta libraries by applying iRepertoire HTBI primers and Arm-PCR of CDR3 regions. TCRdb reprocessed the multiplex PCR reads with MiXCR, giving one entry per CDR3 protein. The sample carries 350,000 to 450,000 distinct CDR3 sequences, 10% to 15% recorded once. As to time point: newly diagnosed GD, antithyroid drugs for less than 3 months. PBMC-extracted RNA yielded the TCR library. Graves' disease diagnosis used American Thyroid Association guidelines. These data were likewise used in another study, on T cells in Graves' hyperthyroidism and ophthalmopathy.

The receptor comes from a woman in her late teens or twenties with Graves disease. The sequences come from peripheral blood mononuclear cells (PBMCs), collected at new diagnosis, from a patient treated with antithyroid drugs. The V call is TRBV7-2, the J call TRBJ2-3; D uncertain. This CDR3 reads CASSSPNEDTQYF. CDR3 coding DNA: TGTGCCAGCAGCTCTCCCAACGAGGATACGCAGTATTTT. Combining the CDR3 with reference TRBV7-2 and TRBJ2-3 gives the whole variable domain GAGVSQSPSNKVTEKGKDVELRCDPISGHTALYWYRQSLGQGLEFLIYFQGNSAPDKSGLPSDRFSAERTGGSVSTLTIQRTQQEDSAVYLCASSSPNEDTQYFGPGTRLTVL.